This TCR beta chain was captured in a study of T cells in localized non-small cell lung cancer. Some clones are missing from TCRdb's copy, which holds only in-frame ones; the method was immunoSEQ multiplex PCR. The data hold about 70,000 clones, with 86% observed a single time. The V gene lost 3 bases and the J gene lost 5 bases, with 14 bases spanning the gap. This CDR3 spans 15 amino acids. From germline, CDR1 is SGHNT and CDR2 YYREEE (reference sequence). The sequences come from peripheral blood, collected before any cancer treatment. The V gene is TRBV5-4, the J gene TRBJ1-4; TRBD1 might be the D (6 bases). The clonotype originates from a male donor at least 60 years old with stage III squamous cell lung carcinoma. CDR3 DNA sequence: TGTGCCAGCAGCTCAGGGGCCAGGAGAAATGAAAAACTGTTTTTT. As protein: CASSSGARRNEKLFF.